This TCR beta chain was retrieved from a study of blood T cell repertoires in COVID-19. Overall study context: Nucleic acid was either cDNA or gDNA, and it came from T cells, B-cell-depleted T cells, or PBMCs.

The method was immunoSEQ multiplex PCR; TCRdb's version includes in-frame clones alone and lacks a portion of them. The table has around 300,000 clones, roughly 84% seen once; the top ten hold 1%. V was cut by 2 bases and J by 3 bases, with 13 bases left in between. Germline-derived CDR1 and CDR2 are SGHAT and FQNNGV. The CDR3 loop spans 16 amino acids. The TCR was taken from a man over 45 with active or convalescent COVID-19. The specimen sequenced was peripheral blood. This chain uses TRBV11-2 with TRBJ2-2; tentative D call: TRBD1 (6 bases). The CDR3 DNA reads TGTGCCAGCAGCTTAATCAGGGGCAGGGACACCGGGGAGCTGTTTTTT. Translated: CASSLIRGRDTGELFF.